A single sample is the source of the 13 T cell receptor beta chains below, sequenced in a study of control samples from healthy donors and cancer patients. Libraries were prepared by immunoSEQ multiplex PCR; TCRdb keeps only in-frame clonotypes and omits some of them. The sample lists 110,000 or so clones; roughly four fifths were seen once. Sequences were obtained from blood. Receptor source: a woman aged 50 to 65 in good health.

This clone was counted only a few times. The chain recombines TRBV5-1 with TRBJ2-3, with D uncertain. Trimming left V 3 bases short and J 0 bases short, with 8 bases between. CDR1 and CDR2 (germline): SGHRS, YFSETQ. This CDR3 region has 14 residues. CDR3 nucleotides: TGCGCCAGCAGCTCCCTAGGGAGCACAGATACGCAGTATTTT. This translates into CASSSLGSTDTQYF.

The chain is built from TRBV11-2 and TRBJ2-5; 9 nucleotides match TRBD2. CDR1 and CDR2 (germline): SGHAT, FQNNGV. J was trimmed by 4 bases and V by 5 bases; bases with no gene match: 5. The length of the CDR3 is 14 residues. In nucleotides, the CDR3 is TGTGCCAGCAGCCGCCGACTAGCGGCAGAGACCCAGTACTTC. It encodes CASSRRLAAETQYF. Combining the CDR3 with reference TRBV11-2 and TRBJ2-5 gives the whole variable domain EAGVAQSPRYKIIEKRQSVAFWCNPISGHATLYWYQQILGQGPKLLIQFQNNGVVDDSQLPKDRFSAERLKGVDSTLKIQPAKLEDSAVYLCASSRRLAAETQYFGPGTRLLVL.

The chain couples TRBV6-2 or TRBV6-3 to TRBJ2-7; 8 bases align to TRBD1. CDR3 length: 13 residues. The V gene's germline CDR1 is MNHEY and CDR2 SVGEGT. J gave up 4 bases and V 5 bases, and 4 bases lay outside the gene matches. The CDR3 reads CASSPTGAYEQYF. The CDR3 DNA follows: TGTGCCAGCAGTCCGACAGGGGCGTACGAGCAGTACTTC.

V and J are TRBV4-3 and TRBJ1-5; D is undetermined. V lost 2 bases to trimming and J lost 11 bases, with 7 bases between them. The germline gives CDR1 LGHNA, CDR2 YSLEER. This CDR3 region has 11 residues. The CDR3 here is CASSQPGSQHF. For the CDR3, the DNA is TGCGCCAGCAGCCAACCGGGGTCCCAGCATTTT.

The rearrangement links TRBV5-1 to TRBJ2-2, with a tentative D call TRBD1 (6 bases). CDR3 length equals 15 residues. Germline lookup yields CDR1 SGHRS and CDR2 YFSETQ. V shed 0 bases and J shed 5 bases, with 11 bases lying between them. As DNA, the CDR3 is TGCGCCAGCAGCTTGGACAGGGTGAGGACCGGGGAGCTGTTTTTT. Its translation: CASSLDRVRTGELFF.

This sequence joins TRBV5-4 and TRBJ2-1; 7 bases fit TRBD1. The CDR3 length is 15 residues. The germline V gene encodes CDR1 SGHNT and CDR2 YYREEE (reference sequence). The junction had 10 bases not matched to a gene; V was cut back by 3 bases and J by 7 bases. The CDR3 loop reads CASSSTGSPLNEQFF. The DNA for the CDR3 is TGTGCCAGCAGCTCGACAGGGAGCCCCTTAAATGAGCAGTTCTTC. Complete variable domain (other parts from reference TRBV5-4 and TRBJ2-1): ETGVTQSPTHLIKTRGQQVTLRCSSQSGHNTVSWYQQALGQGPQFIFQYYREEENGRGNFPPRFSGLQFPNYSSELNVNALELDDSALYLCASSSTGSPLNEQFFGPGTRLTVL.

The V and J genes are TRBV28 and TRBJ1-5, with D hard to call. Germline V gene sequence: CDR1 MDHEN, CDR2 SYDVKM. CDR3 length: 13 amino acids. The germline V and J ends were trimmed by 7 bases and 4 bases, with 11 bases remaining between them. CDR3 bases: TGTGCCAGCACGGACGACCGAAATCAGCCCCAGCATTTT. As protein: CASTDDRNQPQHF.

Comment on this clone: One junction end disagrees with the germline gene, perhaps due to a read error. Other DNA sequences in this specimen translate into the identical CDR3. The chain joins TRBV5-4 to TRBJ1-1, with unresolved D. The CDR3 spans 13 residues. Germline-derived CDR1 and CDR2 are SGHNT and YYREEE (reference sequence). The CDR3 DNA follows: TGTGCCAGCAGCTTGGTCGGGCGGGAAGAAGCCTTCTTT. Translating it yields CASSLVGREEAFF.

Only one count was recorded for this clone. V gene TRBV6-5 combines with J gene TRBJ2-7, with TRBD2 as a possible D gene (6 bases). The V gene's germline CDR1 is MNHEY and CDR2 SVGAGI. CDR3 length equals 14 residues. V lost 6 bases and J 3 bases, leaving 15 bases between the germline ends. The CDR3 loop reads CASRLPGLRYEQYF. CDR3 DNA: TGTGCCAGCAGGCTTCCCGGACTACGCTACGAGCAGTACTTC.

This chain connects TRBV29-1 to TRBJ2-7; 7 bases fit TRBD1. CDR1 and CDR2 from the germline V gene are SQVTM and ANQGSEA. With V trimmed by 6 bases and J by 4 bases, 9 bases remained unmatched. CDR3 length: 13 amino acids. The CDR3 nucleotides read TGCAGCGTAGCCCAAGGGGGCCATTACGAGCAGTACTTC. It specifies CSVAQGGHYEQYF.

The chain couples TRBV7-8 to TRBJ2-5; tentatively, D is TRBD2 (6 bases). Germline V CDR1 and CDR2: SGHVS, FQNEAQ. This CDR3 is 14 amino acids long. V was cut by 3 bases and J by 5 bases, with 13 bases left in between. The CDR3 loop is CASSLSSVRETQYF. In DNA, the CDR3 is TGTGCCAGCAGCTTGTCTAGCGTTAGGGAGACCCAGTACTTC.

The V call is TRBV5-4, the J call TRBJ2-6, with D maybe TRBD1 (6 bases). V was pared by 4 bases and J by 1 base, with 12 bases between. The CDR3 runs 16 residues. CDR1 and CDR2 from the germline V gene are SGHNT and YYREEE (reference sequence). CDR3 in amino acids: CASSKQGDSGANVLTF. CDR3 nucleotides: TGTGCCAGCAGCAAACAGGGAGATTCTGGGGCCAACGTCCTGACTTTC.

The chain recombines TRBV2 with TRBJ2-2; 8 bases are a match to TRBD2. Germline CDR1 is SNHLY and CDR2 is FYNNEI. V gave up 3 bases and J gave up 1 base; unmatched junction bases: 4. The CDR3 has 16 residues. The CDR3 DNA is TGTGCCAGCAGTGAGGCCAGCGGGAGGAACACCGGGGAGCTGTTTTTT. Encoded protein: CASSEASGRNTGELFF.